The 28 T cell receptor beta chains reported below all come from one sample, sequenced in a study of cytomegalovirus exposure and HLA in healthy donors. Researchers ran the PCR with 60 Vbeta and 13 Jbeta primers. Measured with immunoSEQ multiplex PCR; TCRdb has only the in-frame clones, and not every one. The sample contains about 130,000 clones, 77% of which appear only once. Sample: PBMCs. These receptors came from a male donor in good health and CMV-seropositive.

This clone showed up just a few times. This chain connects TRBV21-1 to TRBJ1-2. TRBV21-1 is labeled a pseudogene. The CDR3 is 14 amino acids. The CDR3, as DNA: TGTGCCAGCAGCAAGGGAGGGGGGCTCTTTGGCTACACCTTC. Translated: CASSKGGGLFGYTF.

CDR3 sequence reads: CASSQLGGGTYEQYF. DNA for the CDR3: TGTGCCAGCAGCCAGCTGGGCGGGGGGACCTACGAGCAGTACTTC. The chain links TRBV4-2 to TRBJ2-7; 8 bases line up with TRBD2. The V and J ends lost 3 bases and 2 bases, in that order; junction bases with no gene match: 6. There are 15 residues in the CDR3. Germline values: CDR1 LGHNA, CDR2 YNFKEQ.

V is TRBV30 and J is TRBJ1-1, with TRBD1 identical over 7 bases. Trimming at V came to 3 bases and at J to 7 bases, leaving 8 bases not matched to a gene. CDR3 length: 13 amino acids. Germline values: CDR1 GTSNPN, CDR2 SVGIG (reference sequence). The CDR3 loop reads CAWSSGTDREAFF. The CDR3 region has the DNA TGTGCCTGGAGCTCGGGGACAGACCGTGAAGCTTTCTTT.

The chain uses TRBV28 and TRBJ1-1; a weak D match, TRBD1 (5 bases). V lost 2 bases to trimming and J lost 0 bases, with 7 bases between them. Germline CDR1 reads MDHEN; CDR2 reads SYDVKM. This CDR3 has 14 amino acids. The CDR3 protein is CASSLVRVNTEAFF. In nucleotides, the CDR3 is TGTGCCAGCAGTTTAGTCAGGGTGAACACTGAAGCTTTCTTT.

The V gene is TRBV7-9, the J gene TRBJ1-5; 8 bases align to TRBD1. Per germline, CDR1 SEHNR and CDR2 FQNEAQ (reference sequence). The CDR3 totals 13 residues. The J segment lost 9 bases and the V segment lost 3 bases, leaving 4 bases of the junction unmatched. In nucleotides, the CDR3 is TGTGCCAGCAGCTTGCAGGGGGCAAGGCCCCAGCATTTT. It translates to CASSLQGARPQHF. Full variable domain (remainder filled in from reference TRBV7-9 and TRBJ1-5): DTGVSQNPRHKITKRGQNVTFRCDPISEHNRLYWYRQTLGQGPEFLTYFQNEAQLEKSRLLSDRFSAERPKGSFSTLEIQRTEQGDSAMYLCASSLQGARPQHFGDGTRLSIL.

J is TRBJ2-3 and V is TRBV11-2; D call uncertain. This CDR3 is built from 12 residues. Germline V gives CDR1 SGHAT, CDR2 FQNNGV. Trimming removed 5 bases at V and 4 bases at J, with 7 bases between. CDR3: CASSPLSDTQYF. CDR3 in DNA: TGTGCCAGCAGCCCTCTATCAGATACGCAGTATTTT.

The rearrangement joins TRBV11-2 to TRBJ1-6; 7 bases line up with TRBD1. This CDR3 spans 17 amino acids. J lost 4 bases, V lost 5 bases, and 11 bases had no gene match. Germline V lookup: CDR1 SGHAT, CDR2 FQNNGV. The DNA for the CDR3 is TGTGCCAGCAGCGAGCAACCGGGACAGATTTATAATTCACCCCTCCACTTT. It specifies CASSEQPGQIYNSPLHF. The whole variable domain, filled in from reference TRBV11-2 and TRBJ1-6, reads EAGVAQSPRYKIIEKRQSVAFWCNPISGHATLYWYQQILGQGPKLLIQFQNNGVVDDSQLPKDRFSAERLKGVDSTLKIQPAKLEDSAVYLCASSEQPGQIYNSPLHFGNGTRLTVT.

The rearrangement joins TRBV29-1 to TRBJ1-1, with D uncertain. Trimming stripped 1 base from V and 0 bases from J, with 9 bases between. CDR1 is SQVTM and CDR2 is ANQGSEA in the germline V gene. The CDR3 contains 14 residues. The CDR3 loop reads CSVEARLLNTEAFF. CDR3 nucleotide sequence: TGCAGCGTTGAAGCAAGACTCTTGAACACTGAAGCTTTCTTT.

V gene TRBV2 combines with J gene TRBJ1-1, with D uncertain. This CDR3 has 13 amino acids. Germline CDR1 and CDR2: SNHLY and FYNNEI. Trimming removed 6 bases at V and 0 bases at J, with 8 bases between. In nucleotides, the CDR3 is TGTGCCAGCAGCCGTATAATGAACACTGAAGCTTTCTTT. This gives the protein CASSRIMNTEAFF. The whole variable domain, remainder taken from reference TRBV2 and TRBJ1-1, is EPEVTQTPSHQVTQMGQEVILRCVPISNHLYFYWYRQILGQKVEFLVSFYNNEISEKSEIFDDQFSVERPDGSNFTLKIRSTKLEDSAMYFCASSRIMNTEAFFGQGTRLTVV.

This chain uses TRBV7-8 with TRBJ1-2; 8 nucleotides agree with TRBD1. CDR3 size: 13 residues. CDR1 is SGHVS, CDR2 FQNEAQ, per germline. J lost 7 bases, V lost 3 bases, and 4 bases had no gene match. The CDR3 loop reads CASSFQGAGGYTF. CDR3 DNA sequence: TGTGCCAGCAGCTTTCAGGGGGCGGGTGGCTACACCTTC. The complete variable domain, with remaining parts taken from reference TRBV7-8 and TRBJ1-2, reads GAGVSQSPRYKVAKRGQDVALRCDPISGHVSLFWYQQALGQGPEFLTYFQNEAQLDKSGLPSDRFFAERPEGSVSTLKIQRTQQEDSAVYLCASSFQGAGGYTFGSGTRLTVV.

A remark on this clone: An end of the junction differs from the germline gene, which may be a read error. Other DNA sequences from this sample encode an identical CDR3 as well. V is TRBV7-9 and J is TRBJ2-7; a weak D match, TRBD2 (5 bases). The CDR3 is 12 residues long. Germline CDR1 SEHNR, CDR2 FQNEAQ (reference sequence). Written as DNA, the CDR3 is TGTTCCAGCAGCTTGGGAGTCTACGAGCAGTACTTC. Its protein is CSSSLGVYEQYF.

The rearrangement joins TRBV6-1 to TRBJ2-1; 9 bases fit TRBD2. The CDR3 runs 15 residues. Germline CDR1 reads MNHNS; CDR2 reads SASEGT. Trimming at V came to 2 bases and at J to 7 bases, leaving 6 bases not matched to a gene. This CDR3 is CASSEKAGGPNEQFF. The CDR3, as DNA: TGTGCCAGCAGTGAAAAGGCGGGGGGGCCGAATGAGCAGTTCTTC.

The rearrangement uses TRBV15 and TRBJ1-3; no firm D call. Germline loops: CDR1 LNHNV, CDR2 YYDKDF (reference sequence). The CDR3 length is 13 residues. V shed 5 bases and J shed 4 bases, with 9 bases lying between them. The chain's CDR3 is CATSLQTGNTIYF. The CDR3 DNA reads TGTGCCACCAGCCTTCAGACAGGAAACACCATATATTTT. Looking up the rest from reference TRBV15 and TRBJ1-3 gives the full variable domain: DAMVIQNPRYQVTQFGKPVTLSCSQTLNHNVMYWYQQKSSQAPKLLFHYYDKDFNNEADTPDNFQSRRPNTSFCFLDIRSPGLGDTAMYLCATSLQTGNTIYFGEGSWLTVV.

The V gene is TRBV6-1, the J gene TRBJ1-1; 10 bases align to TRBD1. Germline V gene lookup returns CDR1 MNHNS and CDR2 SASEGT. Trimming at V came to 5 bases and at J to 4 bases, leaving 4 bases not matched to a gene. The CDR3 is 14 residues long. The CDR3 coding sequence is TGTGCCAGCAGTCGGGACAGGGGAGGCACTGAAGCTTTCTTT. It translates to CASSRDRGGTEAFF.

This clone was observed a few times. The CDR3 region has the DNA TGCAGCGTTGAAGTCGGGGTACCGGGCGAGCAGTACTTC. This gives the protein CSVEVGVPGEQYF. This sequence joins TRBV29-1 and TRBJ2-7, with a tentative D call TRBD2 (5 bases). Trimming took 1 base from V and 6 from J, leaving 13 bases between them. The CDR3 loop spans 13 amino acids. Germline values: CDR1 SQVTM, CDR2 ANQGSEA.

On this clone itself: With only one base between it and a far larger clone, this is likely a read error. Additional DNA sequences in this sample encode the identical CDR3. The chain has TRBV4-2 and TRBJ2-1, with 7 positions matching TRBD2. J gave up 0 bases and V 1 base, and 0 bases lay outside the gene matches. The CDR3 sequence is 15 residues long. Germline V gene sequence: CDR1 LGHNA, CDR2 YNFKEQ. The CDR3 loop reads CASSQAGGSYNEQFF. CDR3 bases: TGTGCCAGCAGCCAAGCGGGAGGCTCCTACAATGAGCAGTTCTTC.

This chain uses TRBV6-1 with TRBJ2-1; the D gene is possibly TRBD1 (5 bases). The V gene's germline CDR1 is MNHNS and CDR2 SASEGT. The CDR3 loop spans 13 amino acids. The V end was cut by 5 bases, the J end by 5 bases, with 10 bases between. Here the CDR3 DNA reads TGTGCCAGCAGTAGCTACAGGAACAATGAGCAGTTCTTC. Its translation is CASSSYRNNEQFF.

The J gene is TRBJ1-3, the V gene TRBV28; D gene uncertain. CDR3 length: 14 residues. The V and J ends lost 2 bases and 4 bases respectively, with 9 bases between them. Germline V lookup: CDR1 MDHEN, CDR2 SYDVKM. In nucleotides, the CDR3 is TGTGCCAGCAGTTTACTGAGGTCCGGAAACACCATATATTTT. Its translation is CASSLLRSGNTIYF.

The chain couples TRBV7-8 to TRBJ2-7; 7 positions agree with TRBD2. The CDR3 is made up of 14 amino acids. The germline V gene has CDR1 SGHVS and CDR2 FQNEAQ. J lost 4 bases, V lost 0 bases, and 3 bases had no gene match. The DNA for the CDR3 is TGTGCCAGCAGCTTAGCGGTCGGGGGGTACGAGCAGTACTTC. As protein: CASSLAVGGYEQYF.

CDR3 amino acids: CASSFNRDAGANVLTF. Here the CDR3 DNA reads TGCGCCAGCAGCTTTAACAGGGATGCTGGGGCCAACGTCCTGACTTTC. V usage is TRBV5-1 and J usage is TRBJ2-6; a possible D gene is TRBD1 (6 bases). The ends were cut back, 2 bases at V and 2 bases at J, with 11 bases in the middle. In germline, CDR1 is SGHRS, CDR2 YFSETQ. This CDR3 is built from 16 residues.

V and J are TRBV7-8 and TRBJ1-1; 10 bases line up with TRBD1. V shed 4 bases, J shed 4 bases, and the junction held 9 bases outside the gene matches. Germline CDR1 SGHVS, CDR2 FQNEAQ. The CDR3 length is 16 residues. The CDR3 protein is CASSSPTGGPGTEAFF. The CDR3 DNA reads TGTGCCAGCAGCTCTCCGACAGGGGGCCCGGGCACTGAAGCTTTCTTT.

V is TRBV5-4 and J is TRBJ2-2; possible D gene TRBD1, 5 bases. The V gene lost 7 bases and the J gene lost 0 bases, with 13 bases spanning the gap. CDR1 and CDR2 (germline): SGHNT, YYREEE (reference sequence). The CDR3 has 15 amino acids. The CDR3: CASRPRTTNTGELFF. The CDR3 DNA sequence: TGTGCCAGCCGCCCACGGACAACGAACACCGGGGAGCTGTTTTTT.

For the CDR3, the DNA is TGTGCCAGCAGTTCTTCTTATCAGGGGAACGAGCAGTACTTC. Protein product: CASSSSYQGNEQYF. This chain links TRBV28 with TRBJ2-7; D is possibly TRBD1 (6 bases). The CDR3 covers 14 residues. V was cut by 4 bases and J by 5 bases, with 15 bases left in between. Germline V gene lookup returns CDR1 MDHEN and CDR2 SYDVKM. The full variable domain, rest sourced from reference TRBV28 and TRBJ2-7, is DVKVTQSSRYLVKRTGEKVFLECVQDMDHENMFWYRQDPGLGLRLIYFSYDVKMKEKGDIPEGYSVSREKKERFSLILESASTNQTSMYLCASSSSYQGNEQYFGPGTRLTVT.

Note on this clone: The junction departs from the called germline gene at one end, perhaps through a read error. The V and J genes are TRBV10-3 and TRBJ2-2, with TRBD2 as a possible D gene (6 bases). This CDR3 region has 14 residues. Germline V gives CDR1 ENHRY, CDR2 SYGVKD. The CDR3 DNA sequence: TGTGCCATCAGGACTAGTGGGGTCGCCGGGGAGCTGCTTTTT. Translated: CAIRTSGVAGELLF.

V and J are TRBV28 and TRBJ1-4; TRBD1 matches at 7 bases. The V gene's germline CDR1 is MDHEN and CDR2 SYDVKM. The junction had 9 bases not matched to a gene; V was cut back by 10 bases and J by 7 bases. The CDR3 loop spans 13 amino acids. CDR3 bases: TGTGCCACCAGGGGGGGTACGGGTGAAAAACTGTTTTTT. Protein sequence: CATRGGTGEKLFF. Combining the CDR3 with reference TRBV28 and TRBJ1-4 gives the whole variable domain DVKVTQSSRYLVKRTGEKVFLECVQDMDHENMFWYRQDPGLGLRLIYFSYDVKMKEKGDIPEGYSVSREKKERFSLILESASTNQTSMYLCATRGGTGEKLFFGSGTQLSVL.

CDR3: CASSEDRGAQETQYF. The CDR3 DNA follows: TGCGCCAGCAGCGAGGACAGGGGGGCCCAAGAGACCCAGTACTTC. The chain recombines TRBV5-1 with TRBJ2-5; 10 bases are a match to TRBD1. The length of the CDR3 is 15 residues. J lost 1 base, V lost 4 bases, and 4 bases had no gene match. Germline V CDR1 and CDR2: SGHRS, YFSETQ.

The rearrangement joins TRBV9 to TRBJ2-2; tentative D call: TRBD2 (6 bases). Germline CDR1 is SGDLS and CDR2 is YYNGEE. The CDR3 length is 15 residues. Trimming left V 1 base short and J 2 bases short, with 9 bases between. The CDR3 DNA follows: TGTGCCAGCAGCGTACCTAGCGCTAACACCGGGGAGCTGTTTTTT. It yields the protein CASSVPSANTGELFF.

The V call is TRBV2, the J call TRBJ1-1, with a possible D match to TRBD1 (5 bases). V was trimmed by 5 bases and J by 1 base, leaving 8 bases between them. From germline, CDR1 is SNHLY and CDR2 FYNNEI. This CDR3 contains 13 residues. The CDR3 sequence is CASSRQWNTEAFF. The CDR3 DNA sequence: TGTGCCAGCAGTCGACAGTGGAACACTGAAGCTTTCTTT.